The 18 T cell receptor beta chains below come from one sample, sequenced in a study of identical twins. TCRdb analysed the 5' RACE reads with MiXCR anew, one entry per CDR3 protein. The sample carries 420,000 or so distinct CDR3 sequences, around a sixth recorded once. The sample taken for sequencing was naive T cells sorted from blood. Source of these receptors: a man aged 45-65 years in good health.

This clonotype was observed a few times. The genes are TRBV6-1 and TRBJ1-5; D is uncertain. Trimming cost V 2 bases and J 0 bases, with 20 bases left between them. The germline V gene has CDR1 MNHNS and CDR2 SASEGT. There are 19 residues in the CDR3. The CDR3, as DNA: TGTGCCAGCAGTGAATTTGTAAGGTTACCTAACCATAGCAATCAGCCCCAGCATTTT. This codes for CASSEFVRLPNHSNQPQHF.

This clonotype was seen ten or more times. J is TRBJ2-3 and V is TRBV20-1, with TRBD2 identical over 11 bases. Germline loops: CDR1 DFQATT, CDR2 SNEGSKA (reference sequence). This CDR3 has 16 amino acids. V dropped 6 bases and J dropped 2; count of bases not matched to a gene: 10. CDR3 bases: TGCAGTGCAATGGAATTAGCGGGAGGGAACACAGATACGCAGTATTTT. Its protein is CSAMELAGGNTDTQYF.

A remark on this clonotype: Being one base from a much bigger clone, this may be a read error. This chain joins TRBV5-6 and TRBJ2-2, with TRBD2 as a possible D gene (5 bases). Germline V gene data show CDR1 as SGHDT and CDR2 as YYEEEE. The CDR3 has 17 residues. V lost 1 base and J 3 bases, leaving 16 bases between the germline ends. As DNA, the CDR3 is TGTGCCAGCAGCTTGACCACCGGGCAGCGGTACACCGGGGAGCTGTTTTTT. Translation: CASSLTTGQRYTGELFF.

The chain uses TRBV7-8 and TRBJ1-1, with D possibly TRBD1 on 6 matching bases. Looked up from germline, CDR1 is SGHVS and CDR2 is FQNEAQ. This CDR3 is built from 13 residues. The V and J ends lost 6 bases and 4 bases respectively, with 12 bases between them. CDR3 nucleotides: TGTGCCAGCAGTCCCCAGACAGGCACTGAAGCTTTCTTT. This encodes CASSPQTGTEAFF. Supplemented by reference TRBV7-8 and TRBJ1-1, the full variable domain reads GAGVSQSPRYKVAKRGQDVALRCDPISGHVSLFWYQQALGQGPEFLTYFQNEAQLDKSGLPSDRFFAERPEGSVSTLKIQRTQQEDSAVYLCASSPQTGTEAFFGQGTRLTVV.

Many counts were recorded for this clonotype. The rearrangement links TRBV2 to TRBJ1-5; the D gene is possibly TRBD1 (6 bases). Trimming stripped 4 bases from V and 1 base from J, with 17 bases between. This CDR3 region has 17 residues. Germline CDR1 SNHLY, CDR2 FYNNEI. This chain's CDR3 is CASSGTSGTLSNQPQHF. DNA for the CDR3: TGTGCCAGCAGTGGGACTTCCGGGACATTAAGCAATCAGCCCCAGCATTTT.

This clonotype was counted a few times. The chain employs TRBV5-1 and TRBJ1-1; D ambiguous. CDR1 is SGHRS and CDR2 is YFSETQ in the germline V gene. V lost 4 bases to trimming and J lost 6 bases, with 13 bases between them. The CDR3 length is 13 residues. The CDR3 is CASSDLTVAEAFF. CDR3 DNA: TGCGCCAGCAGCGACCTCACAGTGGCTGAAGCTTTCTTT.

Only a few counts were recorded for this clonotype. The CDR3 loop reads CASRPPGRNEQFF. The CDR3 bases are TGTGCTAGTCGACCCCCGGGACGTAATGAGCAGTTCTTC. The chain is built from TRBV12-5 and TRBJ2-1; tentatively, D is TRBD1 or TRBD2 (5 bases each). CDR1 is LGHNT, CDR2 FRNRAP, per germline. V was trimmed by 8 bases and J by 7 bases, leaving 15 bases between them. CDR3 length: 13 amino acids. Variable domain in full (rest from reference TRBV12-5 and TRBJ2-1): DARVTQTPRHKVTEMGQEVTMRCQPILGHNTVFWYRQTMMQGLELLAYFRNRAPLDDSGMPKDRFSAEMPDATLATLKIQPSEPRDSAVYFCASRPPGRNEQFFGPGTRLTVL.

This clonotype has at least ten counts. The chain employs TRBV28 and TRBJ1-6; a weak D match, TRBD1 (6 bases). The germline V and J ends were trimmed by 4 bases and 9 bases, with 7 bases remaining between them. The CDR3 sequence is 12 residues long. Germline V gives CDR1 MDHEN, CDR2 SYDVKM. The CDR3: CASSSGASPLHF. The CDR3 DNA is TGTGCCAGCAGTTCAGGGGCTTCACCCCTCCACTTT.

In its sample, this clonotype was seen a few times. V is TRBV4-2 and J is TRBJ1-4; possibly TRBD1 for D (5 bases). The V gene's germline CDR1 is LGHNA and CDR2 YNFKEQ. There are 15 residues in the CDR3. Trimming took 0 bases from V and 7 from J, leaving 12 bases between them. The CDR3 sequence is CASSQEGGVGEKLFF. CDR3 DNA: TGTGCCAGCAGCCAAGAGGGGGGGGTGGGTGAAAAACTGTTTTTT.

This chain links TRBV7-3 with TRBJ2-3; D possibly corresponds to TRBD1 (6 bases). The V and J ends lost 1 base and 4 bases respectively, with 12 bases between them. The CDR3 spans 15 residues. CDR1 is SGHTA, CDR2 FQGTGA, per germline. CDR3 sequence: CASSLSGQSPDTQYF. The CDR3 DNA reads as TGTGCCAGCAGCTTAAGTGGACAGTCCCCAGATACGCAGTATTTT.

The chain links TRBV20-1 to TRBJ2-3; TRBD2 matches 12 bases. Trimming at V came to 2 bases and at J to 0 bases, leaving 6 bases not matched to a gene. The CDR3 has 17 residues. Germline V CDR1 and CDR2: DFQATT, SNEGSKA (reference sequence). In nucleotides, the CDR3 is TGCAGTGCTAGATCTAGCGGGAGGGCCGGTAGCACAGATACGCAGTATTTT. Its protein is CSARSSGRAGSTDTQYF.

This clonotype appeared many times. The chain links TRBV5-1 to TRBJ1-2; TRBD1 aligns across 8 bases. V shed 4 bases and J 9 bases; nucleotides not matched to a gene: 5. The germline CDR1 and CDR2 sequences are SGHRS and YFSETQ. The length of the CDR3 is 12 residues. The DNA of the CDR3 is TGCGCCAGCAGCGCTGACAGGGGCCGCTACACCTTC. Its translation is CASSADRGRYTF.

At least ten counts were recorded for this clonotype. This chain uses TRBV10-2 with TRBJ2-1, with D uncertain. Germline CDR1 WSHSY, CDR2 SAAADI. The CDR3 has 12 amino acids. The V and J ends lost 3 bases and 7 bases respectively, with 7 bases between them. CDR3 nucleotides: TGCGCCAGCAGTGAAGGCCTTAATGAGCAGTTCTTC. As protein: CASSEGLNEQFF.

V usage is TRBV12-3 or TRBV12-4 and J usage is TRBJ2-7; D perhaps matches TRBD2 (5 bases). The CDR3 totals 13 residues. Trimming took 0 bases from V and 4 from J, leaving 7 bases between them. DNA of the CDR3: TGTGCCAGCAGTTTAGCGGAGGATTACGAGCAGTACTTC. Amino acid sequence: CASSLAEDYEQYF.

This clonotype was seen a few times. The chain links TRBV6-1 to TRBJ2-1, with 9 bases that match TRBD2. The length of the CDR3 is 13 residues. The V segment lost 6 bases and the J segment 6 bases; nucleotides outside the gene matches: 3. Germline V gene sequence: CDR1 MNHNS, CDR2 SASEGT. CDR3 sequence reads: CASRASGVNEQFF. In DNA, the CDR3 is TGTGCCAGCAGGGCTAGCGGGGTCAATGAGCAGTTCTTC.

This clonotype was seen a handful of times. This chain joins TRBV27 and TRBJ1-6; 7 bases are a match to TRBD1. Germline CDR1 MNHEY, CDR2 SMNVEV (reference sequence). After removal of 4 bases from V and 10 bases from J, the junction contained 4 bases not matched to a gene. This CDR3 contains 13 residues. As DNA, the CDR3 is TGTGCCAGCAGTTCAGGGGGAGGATCACCCCTCCACTTT. As protein: CASSSGGGSPLHF.

This sequence joins TRBV4-3 and TRBJ1-6; 9 bases agree with TRBD1. Germline V CDR1 and CDR2: LGHNA, YSLEER. CDR3 size: 15 residues. V lost 5 bases, J lost 9 bases, and 8 bases stayed unmatched. The CDR3 DNA reads as TGCGCCAGCAGCGGAAGAACGGGACAGGGTTCACCCCTCCACTTT. It encodes CASSGRTGQGSPLHF.

This clonotype came up many times. The CDR3 is CASSLGSNYGYTF. DNA for the CDR3: TGTGCCAGCAGCTTGGGCTCTAACTATGGCTACACCTTC. The V gene is TRBV5-6, the J gene TRBJ1-2; D not certain. CDR1 is SGHDT, CDR2 YYEEEE, per germline. Trimming pared 0 bases from V and 0 bases from J, leaving 3 bases between. The CDR3 contains 13 residues.